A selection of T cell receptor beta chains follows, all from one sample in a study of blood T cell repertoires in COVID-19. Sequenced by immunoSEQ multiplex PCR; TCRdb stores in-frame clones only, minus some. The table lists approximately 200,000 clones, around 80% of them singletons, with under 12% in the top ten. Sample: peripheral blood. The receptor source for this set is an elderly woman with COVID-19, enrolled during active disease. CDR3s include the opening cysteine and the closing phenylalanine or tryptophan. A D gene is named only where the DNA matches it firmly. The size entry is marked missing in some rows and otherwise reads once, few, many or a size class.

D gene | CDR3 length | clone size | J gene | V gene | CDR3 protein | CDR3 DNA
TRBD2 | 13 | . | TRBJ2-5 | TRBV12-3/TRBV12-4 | CASSRTRRETQYF | TGTGCCAGCAGTCGGACTAGGCGGGAGACCCAGTACTTC
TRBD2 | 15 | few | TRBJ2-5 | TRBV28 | CASSSPLGGAETQYF | TGTGCCAGCAGTTCCCCCCTCGGGGGGGCCGAGACCCAGTACTTC
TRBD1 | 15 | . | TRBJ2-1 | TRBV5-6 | CASSLGTGASNEQFF | TGTGCCAGCAGCTTGGGGACAGGGGCGTCCAATGAGCAGTTCTTC
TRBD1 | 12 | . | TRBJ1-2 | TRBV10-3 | CAHKTGDYGYTF | TGTGCCCACAAGACAGGGGACTATGGCTACACCTTC
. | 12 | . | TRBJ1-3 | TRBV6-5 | CASRGVGNTIYF | TGTGCCAGCAGAGGAGTCGGAAACACCATATATTTT
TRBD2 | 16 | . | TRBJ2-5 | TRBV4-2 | CASSQDLRGASETQYF | TGTGCCAGCAGCCAAGATCTGCGGGGGGCCTCAGAGACCCAGTACTTC
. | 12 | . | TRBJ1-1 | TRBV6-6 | CASWGQETEAFF | TGTGCCAGTTGGGGGCAGGAGACTGAAGCTTTCTTT
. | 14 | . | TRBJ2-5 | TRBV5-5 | CASSWPGRQETQYF | TGTGCCAGCAGCTGGCCTGGGAGGCAAGAGACCCAGTACTTC
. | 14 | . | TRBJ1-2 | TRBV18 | CASSAGGSNYGYTF | TGTGCCAGCTCAGCGGGAGGCAGCAACTATGGCTACACCTTC
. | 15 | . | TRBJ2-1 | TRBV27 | CASSLNGRGIGEQFF | TGTGCCAGCAGTTTAAATGGCAGGGGAATCGGTGAGCAGTTCTTC
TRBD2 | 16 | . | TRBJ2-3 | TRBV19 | CASSRGGGGRADTQYF | TGTGCCAGTAGTAGAGGCGGCGGGGGGCGCGCAGATACGCAGTATTTT
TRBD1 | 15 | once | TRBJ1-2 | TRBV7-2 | CASSYRQGASYGYTF | TGTGCCAGCAGCTACCGACAGGGGGCTAGCTATGGCTACACCTTC
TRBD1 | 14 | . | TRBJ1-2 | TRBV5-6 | CASSPGQGSYGYTF | TGTGCCAGCAGCCCCGGACAGGGAAGCTATGGCTACACCTTC
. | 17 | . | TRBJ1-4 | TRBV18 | CASSPPSRQTRNEKLFF | TGTGCCAGCTCACCACCCAGTCGACAGACCAGGAATGAAAAACTGTTTTTT
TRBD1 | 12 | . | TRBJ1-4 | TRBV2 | CASSARGQPLFF | TGTGCCAGCAGTGCCCGGGGACAGCCACTGTTTTTT
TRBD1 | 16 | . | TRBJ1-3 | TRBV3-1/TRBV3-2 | CASSFKTGVSGNTIYF | TGTGCCAGCAGCTTTAAGACAGGGGTATCTGGAAACACCATATATTTT
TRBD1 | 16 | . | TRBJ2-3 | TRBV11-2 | CASSLRSGGSTDTQYF | TGTGCCAGCAGCTTAAGGTCAGGGGGAAGCACAGATACGCAGTATTTT
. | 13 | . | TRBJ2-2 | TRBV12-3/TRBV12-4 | CASSLGAIGELFF | TGTGCCAGCAGTTTAGGAGCAATCGGGGAGCTGTTTTTT
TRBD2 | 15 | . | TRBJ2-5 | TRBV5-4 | CASSLGLAGGETQYF | TGTGCCAGCAGCTTGGGGCTAGCGGGGGGGGAGACCCAGTACTTC
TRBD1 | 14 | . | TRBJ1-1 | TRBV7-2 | CASSLQGEVTEAFF | TGTGCCAGCAGCTTACAGGGGGAGGTCACTGAAGCTTTCTTT
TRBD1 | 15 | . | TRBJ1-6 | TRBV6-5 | CASTPREQGSSPLHF | TGTGCCAGCACCCCCAGGGAACAGGGGAGTTCACCCCTCCACTTT
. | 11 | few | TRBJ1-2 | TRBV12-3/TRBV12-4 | CASSTGDGYTF | TGTGCCAGCAGTACAGGAGATGGCTACACCTTC
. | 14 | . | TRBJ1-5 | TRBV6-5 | CASAPGGGNQPQHF | TGTGCCAGCGCGCCGGGGGGCGGCAATCAGCCCCAGCATTTT
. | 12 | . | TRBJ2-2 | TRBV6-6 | CASNQRTGELFF | TGTGCCAGTAACCAGAGGACCGGGGAGCTGTTTTTT
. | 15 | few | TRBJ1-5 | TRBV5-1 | CASSLAPQSNQPQHF | TGCGCCAGCAGCTTGGCCCCGCAGTCCAATCAGCCCCAGCATTTT
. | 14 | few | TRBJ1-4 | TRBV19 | CASSIGSRDEKLFF | TGTGCCAGTAGTATTGGGAGTAGGGATGAAAAACTGTTTTTT
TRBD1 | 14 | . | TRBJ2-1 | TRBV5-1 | CASSLDRAYNEQFF | TGCGCCAGCAGCCTGGACAGGGCCTACAATGAGCAGTTCTTC
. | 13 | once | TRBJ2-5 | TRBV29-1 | CSVRSPVVETQYF | TGCAGCGTCCGATCCCCGGTTGTGGAGACCCAGTACTTC
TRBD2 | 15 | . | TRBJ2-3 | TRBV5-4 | CASSSGGAGGDTQYF | TGTGCCAGCAGTAGCGGGGGGGCCGGTGGAGATACGCAGTATTTT
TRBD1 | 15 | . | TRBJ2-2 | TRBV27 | CASSPDRVSTGELFF | TGTGCCAGCAGCCCCGACAGGGTTAGCACCGGGGAGCTGTTTTTT